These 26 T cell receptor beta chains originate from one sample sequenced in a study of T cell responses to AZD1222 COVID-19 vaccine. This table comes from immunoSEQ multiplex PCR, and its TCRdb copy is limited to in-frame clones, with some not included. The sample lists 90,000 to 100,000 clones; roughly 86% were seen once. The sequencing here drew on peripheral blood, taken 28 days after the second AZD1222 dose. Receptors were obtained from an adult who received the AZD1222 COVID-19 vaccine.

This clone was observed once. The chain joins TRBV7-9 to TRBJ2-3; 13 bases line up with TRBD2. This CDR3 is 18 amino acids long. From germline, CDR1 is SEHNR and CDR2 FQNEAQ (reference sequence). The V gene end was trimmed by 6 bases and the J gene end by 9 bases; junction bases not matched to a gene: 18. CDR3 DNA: TGTGCCAGCAGAGGACTAGCGGGGGCAGGACTGACAGTGGCGACGCAGTATTTT. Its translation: CASRGLAGAGLTVATQYF.

CDR3 nucleotide sequence: TGCGCCAGCAGCTTGTCCGGGGGGGAGGAGACCCAGTACTTC. Translation: CASSLSGGEETQYF. V usage is TRBV5-1 and J usage is TRBJ2-5; 8 positions match TRBD2. The CDR3 has 14 amino acids. Germline V CDR1 and CDR2: SGHRS, YFSETQ. Losses at the gene ends were 1 base for V and 5 bases for J; bases not matched to a gene: 4.

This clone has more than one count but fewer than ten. The CDR3 coding sequence is TGCGCCAGCAGCGAAGGGACAGGGAACGAGCAGTACTTC. This codes for CASSEGTGNEQYF. The chain recombines TRBV10-1 with TRBJ2-7; 9 bases map to TRBD1. Germline V gene sequence: CDR1 WNHNN, CDR2 SYGVQD (reference sequence). V lost 6 bases, J lost 5 bases, and 5 bases stayed unmatched. The CDR3 runs 13 residues.

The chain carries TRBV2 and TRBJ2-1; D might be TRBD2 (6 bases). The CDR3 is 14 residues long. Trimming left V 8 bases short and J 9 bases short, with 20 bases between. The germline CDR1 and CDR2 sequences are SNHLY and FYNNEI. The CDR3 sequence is CASAGQLYGGEQFF. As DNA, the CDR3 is TGTGCCAGCGCCGGCCAGCTATACGGGGGTGAGCAGTTCTTC.

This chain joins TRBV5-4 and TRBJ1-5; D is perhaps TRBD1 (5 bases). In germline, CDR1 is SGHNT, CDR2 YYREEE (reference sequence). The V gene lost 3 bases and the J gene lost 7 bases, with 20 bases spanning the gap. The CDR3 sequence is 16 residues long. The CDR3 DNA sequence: TGTGCCAGCAGCTCGGGACCTGGGGGGGTAGGGCAGCCCCAGCATTTT. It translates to CASSSGPGGVGQPQHF.

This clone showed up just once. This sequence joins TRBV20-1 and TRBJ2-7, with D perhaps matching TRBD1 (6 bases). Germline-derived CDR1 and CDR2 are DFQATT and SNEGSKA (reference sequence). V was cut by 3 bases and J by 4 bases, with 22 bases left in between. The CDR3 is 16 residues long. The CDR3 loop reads CSASDPRGGVGYEQYF. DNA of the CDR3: TGCAGTGCTAGTGATCCCCGAGGGGGAGTTGGATACGAGCAGTACTTC.

CDR3 nucleotides: TGTGCCAGCAGCCAAGGTCGGACGAACCAAGAGACCCAGTACTTC. This encodes CASSQGRTNQETQYF. This chain links TRBV3-1 (or the pseudogene TRBV3-2) with TRBJ2-5; D unresolved. The germline CDR1 and CDR2 sequences are LGHDT and YNNKEL (reference sequence). This CDR3 contains 15 residues. Trimming took 1 base from V and 0 from J, leaving 9 bases between them.

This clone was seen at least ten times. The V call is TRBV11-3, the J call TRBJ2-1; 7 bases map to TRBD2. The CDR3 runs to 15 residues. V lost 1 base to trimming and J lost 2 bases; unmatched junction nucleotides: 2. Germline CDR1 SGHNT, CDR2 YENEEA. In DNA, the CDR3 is TGTGCCAGCAGCTTAGGCGGGAGCACCTACAATGAGCAGTTCTTC. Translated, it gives CASSLGGSTYNEQFF.

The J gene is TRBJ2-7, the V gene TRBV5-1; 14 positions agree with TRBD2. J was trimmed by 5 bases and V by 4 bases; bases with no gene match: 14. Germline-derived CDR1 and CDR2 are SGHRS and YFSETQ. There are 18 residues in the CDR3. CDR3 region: CASSAIPGTSGSQDEQYF. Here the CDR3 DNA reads TGCGCCAGCAGCGCGATCCCCGGGACTAGCGGGAGTCAGGACGAGCAGTACTTC. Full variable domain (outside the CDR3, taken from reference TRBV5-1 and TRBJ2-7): KAGVTQTPRYLIKTRGQQVTLSCSPISGHRSVSWYQQTPGQGLQFLFEYFSETQRNKGNFPGRFSGRQFSNSRSEMNVSTLELGDSALYLCASSAIPGTSGSQDEQYFGPGTRLTVT.

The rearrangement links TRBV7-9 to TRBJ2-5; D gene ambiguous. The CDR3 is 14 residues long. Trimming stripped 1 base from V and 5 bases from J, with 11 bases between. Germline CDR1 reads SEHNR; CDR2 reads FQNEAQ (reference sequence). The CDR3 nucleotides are TGTGCCAGCAGCTTAGTTGCAGGATGGGAGACCCAGTACTTC. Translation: CASSLVAGWETQYF.

The CDR3 sequence: CASSLVAGGSQDEQYF. In nucleotides, the CDR3 is TGCGCCAGCAGCTTGGTAGCGGGAGGGTCTCAGGACGAGCAGTACTTC. V gene TRBV5-1 combines with J gene TRBJ2-7; TRBD2 matches 11 bases. The CDR3 consists of 16 residues. V dropped 0 bases and J dropped 5; count of bases not matched to a gene: 7. Germline CDR1 is SGHRS and CDR2 is YFSETQ.

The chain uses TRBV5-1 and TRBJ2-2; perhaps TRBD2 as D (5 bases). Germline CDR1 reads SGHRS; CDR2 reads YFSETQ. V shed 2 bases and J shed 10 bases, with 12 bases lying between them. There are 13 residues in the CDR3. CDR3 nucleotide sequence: TGCGCCAGCAGCTTAGACTATGTCATGGAGCTGTTTTTT. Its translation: CASSLDYVMELFF.

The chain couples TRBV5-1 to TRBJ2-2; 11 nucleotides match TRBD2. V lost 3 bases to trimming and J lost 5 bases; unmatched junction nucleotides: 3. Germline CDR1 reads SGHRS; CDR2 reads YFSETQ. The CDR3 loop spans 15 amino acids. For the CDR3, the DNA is TGCGCCAGCAGCTCCATAGCGGGAGGGACCGGGGAGCTGTTTTTT. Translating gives CASSSIAGGTGELFF.

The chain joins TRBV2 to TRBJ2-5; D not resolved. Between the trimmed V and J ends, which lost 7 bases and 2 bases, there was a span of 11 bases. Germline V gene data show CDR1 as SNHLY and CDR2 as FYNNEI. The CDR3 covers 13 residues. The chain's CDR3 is CASTRTLQETQYF. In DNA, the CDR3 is TGTGCCAGCACCCGGACGTTGCAAGAGACCCAGTACTTC. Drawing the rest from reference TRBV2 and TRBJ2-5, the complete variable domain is EPEVTQTPSHQVTQMGQEVILRCVPISNHLYFYWYRQILGQKVEFLVSFYNNEISEKSEIFDDQFSVERPDGSNFTLKIRSTKLEDSAMYFCASTRTLQETQYFGPGTRLLVL.

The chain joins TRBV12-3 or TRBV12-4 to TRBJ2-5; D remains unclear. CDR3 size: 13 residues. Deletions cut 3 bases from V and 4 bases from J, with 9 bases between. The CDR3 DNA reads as TGTGCCAGCAGTTTGGATACAGTAGAGACCCAGTACTTC. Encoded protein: CASSLDTVETQYF.

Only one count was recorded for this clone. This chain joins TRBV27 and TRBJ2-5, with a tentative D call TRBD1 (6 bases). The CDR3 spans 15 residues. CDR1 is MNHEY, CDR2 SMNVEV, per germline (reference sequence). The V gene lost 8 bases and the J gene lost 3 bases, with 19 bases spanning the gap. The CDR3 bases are TGTGCCAGCTACCCTCTGACAGGCAAGAAAGAGACCCAGTACTTC. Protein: CASYPLTGKKETQYF.

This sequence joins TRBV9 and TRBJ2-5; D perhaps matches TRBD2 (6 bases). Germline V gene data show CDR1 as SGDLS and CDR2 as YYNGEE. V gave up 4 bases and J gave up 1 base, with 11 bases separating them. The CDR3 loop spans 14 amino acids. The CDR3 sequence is CASSIGLIQETQYF. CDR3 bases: TGTGCCAGCAGCATCGGACTAATCCAAGAGACCCAGTACTTC. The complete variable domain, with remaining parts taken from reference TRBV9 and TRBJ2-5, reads DSGVTQTPKHLITATGQRVTLRCSPRSGDLSVYWYQQSLDQGLQFLIQYYNGEERAKGNILERFSAQQFPDLHSELNLSSLELGDSALYFCASSIGLIQETQYFGPGTRLLVL.

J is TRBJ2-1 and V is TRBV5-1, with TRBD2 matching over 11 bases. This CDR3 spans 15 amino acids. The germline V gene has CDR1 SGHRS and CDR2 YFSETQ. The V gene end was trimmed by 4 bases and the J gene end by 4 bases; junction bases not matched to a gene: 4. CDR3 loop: CASSPGTSGYNEQFF. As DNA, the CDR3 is TGCGCCAGCAGCCCCGGGACTAGCGGTTACAATGAGCAGTTCTTC.

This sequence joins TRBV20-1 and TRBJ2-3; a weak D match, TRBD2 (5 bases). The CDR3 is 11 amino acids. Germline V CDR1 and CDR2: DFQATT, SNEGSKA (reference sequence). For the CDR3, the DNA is TGCAGGGGAAAGGCGGGAGATACGCAGTATTTT. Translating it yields CRGKAGDTQYF.

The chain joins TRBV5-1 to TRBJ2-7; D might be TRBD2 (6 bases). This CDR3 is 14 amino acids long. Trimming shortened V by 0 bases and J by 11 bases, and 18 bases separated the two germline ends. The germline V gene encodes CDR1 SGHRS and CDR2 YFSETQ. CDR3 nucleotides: TGCGCCAGCAGCTTGGATCAAGGGACTCAAGTGAAGTACTTC. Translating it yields CASSLDQGTQVKYF.

CDR3 bases: TGTGCCAGCAGCTTGGGGACAGGGATTCCCAACACTGAAGCTTTCTTT. Translated: CASSLGTGIPNTEAFF. The chain couples TRBV5-4 to TRBJ1-1; 8 bases line up with TRBD1. J was trimmed by 2 bases and V by 0 bases; bases with no gene match: 6. CDR1 is SGHNT, CDR2 YYREEE, per germline (reference sequence). This CDR3 has 16 amino acids.

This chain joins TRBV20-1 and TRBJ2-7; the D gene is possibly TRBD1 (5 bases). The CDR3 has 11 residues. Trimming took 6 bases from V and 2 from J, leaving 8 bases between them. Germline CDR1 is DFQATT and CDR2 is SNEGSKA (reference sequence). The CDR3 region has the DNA TGCAGTGCCGCAGGGCCCTACGAGCAGTACTTC. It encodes CSAAGPYEQYF.

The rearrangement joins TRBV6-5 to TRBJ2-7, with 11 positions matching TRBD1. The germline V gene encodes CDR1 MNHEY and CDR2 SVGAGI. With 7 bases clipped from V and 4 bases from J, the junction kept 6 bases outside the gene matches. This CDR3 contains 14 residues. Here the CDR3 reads CASTWTGGEYEQYF. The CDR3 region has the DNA TGTGCCAGCACCTGGACAGGGGGCGAGTACGAGCAGTACTTC.

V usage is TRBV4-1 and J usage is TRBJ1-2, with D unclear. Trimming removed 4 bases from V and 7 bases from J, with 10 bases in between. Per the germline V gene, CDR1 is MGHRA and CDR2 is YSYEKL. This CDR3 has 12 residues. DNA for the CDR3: TGCGCCAGCAGCCTTGACCTGGGTGGCTACACCTTC. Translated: CASSLDLGGYTF.

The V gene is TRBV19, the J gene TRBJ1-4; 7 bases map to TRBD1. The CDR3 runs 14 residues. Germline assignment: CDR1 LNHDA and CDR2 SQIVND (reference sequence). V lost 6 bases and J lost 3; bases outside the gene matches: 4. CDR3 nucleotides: TGTGCCAGTAGAGCCGGGACAGCTAATGAAAAACTGTTTTTT. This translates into CASRAGTANEKLFF. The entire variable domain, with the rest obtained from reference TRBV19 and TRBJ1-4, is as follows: DGGITQSPKYLFRKEGQNVTLSCEQNLNHDAMYWYRQDPGQGLRLIYYSQIVNDFQKGDIAEGYSVSREKKESFPLTVTSAQKNPTAFYLCASRAGTANEKLFFGSGTQLSVL.

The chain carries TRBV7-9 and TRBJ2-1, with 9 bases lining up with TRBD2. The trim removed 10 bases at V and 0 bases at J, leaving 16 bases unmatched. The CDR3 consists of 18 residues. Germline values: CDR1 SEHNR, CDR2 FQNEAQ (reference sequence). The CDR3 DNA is TGTGCCATTACATTAGCGGGAGCGAGGGCCGTCTCCTACAATGAGCAGTTCTTC. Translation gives CAITLAGARAVSYNEQFF.